This entry features one T cell receptor (beta chain) sequence. No antigen is known for it. The sample comes from a study of T cell repertoires in cytomegalovirus infection. Study-level background: CMV epitopes that were recently identified and HLA-C-restricted were used alongside well-studied HLA-B-restricted ones. Through public TCR beta signatures, both CMV infection and matching HLA type were indicated.

MiXCR, run by TCRdb on the reads, gives a single entry per CDR3 protein. The sample holds fewer than 950,000 distinct CDR3 sequences, approximately 30% seen once. This CDR3 is 15 amino acids long. The junction had 10 bases not matched to a gene; V was cut back by 8 bases and J by 3 bases. The V gene's germline CDR1 is SNHLY and CDR2 FYNNEI. General study results and limits: CMV-specific TCR beta clonotypes restricted by HLA-C were the ones dominating the ex vivo response. The cumulative frequency of public TCR beta families identified carriers of CMV plus the relevant HLA.

This TCR was recovered from a human donor in good health (CMV status not recorded). Some clones in this sample may be carry-over from other donors' samples. This specimen consisted of cultured CD8+ T cells from PBMCs, obtained from culture after CMV antigen stimulation. The V and J genes are TRBV2 and TRBJ2-7, with 10 bases matching TRBD1. This chain's CDR3 is CASSLGTGVFYEQYV. The CDR3 coding sequence is TGTGCCAGCTCGCTGGGGACAGGGGTTTTCTACGAGCAGTACGTC.